Shown below are 25 T cell receptor beta chains from a single sample sequenced in a study of blood T cell repertoires in COVID-19. Profiling relied on immunoSEQ multiplex PCR, and the TCRdb table lists in-frame clones only, not all of them. In the table there are about 250,000 clones, roughly 82% of which are singletons. Sequenced sample: peripheral blood. These receptors came from an elderly woman with COVID-19, enrolled during active disease.

The rearrangement links TRBV12-3 or TRBV12-4 to TRBJ1-3; no firm D call. The CDR3 is 13 amino acids. V was clipped by 5 bases and J by 3 bases, with 8 bases between them. As DNA, the CDR3 is TGTGCCAGCAGTGGCCAGATTGGAAACACCATATATTTT. Translated: CASSGQIGNTIYF.

This chain joins TRBV6-5 and TRBJ1-4, with D possibly matching TRBD1 (6 bases). Per germline, CDR1 MNHEY and CDR2 SVGAGI. This CDR3 is built from 14 residues. With 6 bases removed from V and 7 bases from J, the gap between germline ends came to 15 bases. The CDR3: CASRYQGRGEKLFF. In DNA, the CDR3 is TGTGCCAGCAGATATCAGGGGAGGGGTGAAAAACTGTTTTTT.

This clone showed up just a few times. The chain uses TRBV7-6 and TRBJ1-4; D is uncertain. The length of the CDR3 is 14 residues. The ends were cut back, 1 base at V and 7 bases at J, with 10 bases in the middle. CDR1 is SGHVS and CDR2 is FNYEAQ in the germline V gene. CDR3 in amino acids: CASSLGVGGEKLFF. CDR3 sequence (DNA): TGTGCCAGCAGCTTAGGAGTTGGTGGTGAAAAACTGTTTTTT.

This clone showed up just once. The chain has TRBV2 and TRBJ1-1, with D perhaps matching TRBD1 (6 bases). Trimming took 7 bases from V and 7 from J, leaving 19 bases between them. The CDR3 sequence is 14 residues long. Per the germline V gene, CDR1 is SNHLY and CDR2 is FYNNEI. Here the CDR3 DNA reads TGTGCCAGCATTGGCGGGGGGGCAAGGGTTGAAGCTTTCTTT. Translating it yields CASIGGGARVEAFF.

This rearrangement joins TRBV7-3 to TRBJ2-2; a weak D match, TRBD1 (5 bases). Trimming removed 1 base at V and 5 bases at J, with 14 bases between. The germline CDR1 and CDR2 sequences are SGHTA and FQGTGA. The CDR3 extends over 16 amino acids. The CDR3 bases are TGTGCCAGCAGCTTAATGGGCAGGGCCGAGACCGGGGAGCTGTTTTTT. Its protein is CASSLMGRAETGELFF.

This chain uses TRBV3-1 (or the pseudogene TRBV3-2) with TRBJ2-1; D not certain. V gave up 1 base and J gave up 1 base, with 8 bases separating them. This CDR3 region has 15 residues. From germline, CDR1 is LGHDT and CDR2 YNNKEL (reference sequence). CDR3 region: CASSQGSASYNEQFF. The CDR3 nucleotides read TGTGCCAGCAGCCAAGGGAGTGCGTCCTACAATGAGCAGTTCTTC.

Here the CDR3 reads CASSRRTGRNTEAFF. In nucleotides, the CDR3 is TGTGCCAGCAGCCGTCGGACAGGGAGGAACACTGAAGCTTTCTTT. This chain joins TRBV6-5 and TRBJ1-1; 8 nucleotides agree with TRBD1. J gave up 1 base and V 6 bases, and 7 bases lay outside the gene matches. This CDR3 spans 15 amino acids. Germline-derived CDR1 and CDR2 are MNHEY and SVGAGI.

J is TRBJ1-3 and V is TRBV18; D unclear. This CDR3 spans 16 amino acids. Per the germline V gene, CDR1 is KGHSH and CDR2 is LQKENI. The V and J ends lost 3 bases and 4 bases respectively, with 16 bases between them. The CDR3 region has the DNA TGTGCCAGCTCACCCCTGGAAGGAGGGATCGGAAACACCATATATTTT. Its translation: CASSPLEGGIGNTIYF.

The chain joins TRBV12-3 or TRBV12-4 to TRBJ1-5, with unresolved D. The ends were cut back, 6 bases at V and 9 bases at J, with 9 bases in the middle. The CDR3 is 11 amino acids. The CDR3 DNA reads TGTGCCAGCAGCCGGGGAGGGCCCCAGCATTTT. Its translation: CASSRGGPQHF.

The chain links TRBV27 to TRBJ1-2, with TRBD1 matching over 9 bases. Germline values: CDR1 MNHEY, CDR2 SMNVEV (reference sequence). The ends lost 5 bases at V and 8 bases at J; junction bases unmatched: 21. The CDR3 loop spans 18 amino acids. The CDR3 nucleotides are TGTGCCAGCAGTCCTCGGACAGGGGAAACCAACTATGCCCGGGGCTACACCTTC. Protein product: CASSPRTGETNYARGYTF.

This chain connects TRBV5-6 to TRBJ2-1; TRBD2 matches 9 bases. Trimming at V came to 2 bases and at J to 7 bases, leaving 1 base not matched to a gene. The germline gives CDR1 SGHDT, CDR2 YYEEEE. This CDR3 comprises 13 residues. The chain's CDR3 is CASSLAGGNEQFF. CDR3 in DNA: TGTGCCAGCAGCTTAGCGGGGGGTAATGAGCAGTTCTTC.

The CDR3 sequence is CASHGTSGVNEQFF. CDR3 nucleotides: TGTGCCAGCCACGGGACTAGCGGGGTCAATGAGCAGTTCTTC. V usage is TRBV2 and J usage is TRBJ2-1, with 13 bases fitting TRBD2. Germline V CDR1 and CDR2: SNHLY, FYNNEI. The CDR3 loop spans 14 amino acids. With 8 bases clipped from V and 6 bases from J, the junction kept 4 bases outside the gene matches.

The rearrangement uses TRBV27 and TRBJ2-1; TRBD2 is a possible D gene (5 bases). CDR3 size: 11 residues. The V end was cut by 2 bases, the J end by 12 bases, with 8 bases between. The germline V gene encodes CDR1 MNHEY and CDR2 SMNVEV (reference sequence). CDR3 amino acids: CASSLGGRQFF. As DNA, the CDR3 is TGTGCCAGCAGTTTAGGCGGGCGGCAGTTCTTC.

V gene TRBV14 combines with J gene TRBJ1-1; possible D gene TRBD1, 6 bases. Germline V CDR1 and CDR2: SGHDN, FVKESK. Between the trimmed V and J ends, which lost 5 bases and 0 bases, there was a span of 7 bases. The CDR3 loop spans 13 amino acids. DNA for the CDR3: TGTGCCAGCAGCGGACAGCTGAACACTGAAGCTTTCTTT. Translating it yields CASSGQLNTEAFF.

The rearrangement uses TRBV4-2 and TRBJ2-4; possibly TRBD1 for D (5 bases). Germline values: CDR1 LGHNA, CDR2 YNFKEQ. This CDR3 region has 14 residues. V gave up 1 base and J gave up 10 bases, with 14 bases separating them. CDR3 bases: TGTGCCAGCAGCCAAGGAAAGTTAGGGGTAATTCAGTACTTC. As protein: CASSQGKLGVIQYF.

The V call is TRBV12-3 or TRBV12-4, the J call TRBJ2-1, with D perhaps TRBD1 (6 bases). V was shortened by 3 bases and J by 8 bases, with 11 bases between the two germline ends. The CDR3 sequence is 13 residues long. The CDR3 sequence: CASSFGQRDEQFF. CDR3 bases: TGTGCCAGCAGTTTCGGACAGCGCGATGAGCAGTTCTTC.

V gene TRBV10-1 combines with J gene TRBJ1-1, with a weak D call TRBD1 (6 bases). V was trimmed by 1 base and J by 10 bases, leaving 10 bases between them. CDR1 and CDR2 from the germline V gene are WNHNN and SYGVQD (reference sequence). The CDR3 loop spans 12 amino acids. CDR3 coding DNA: TGCGCCAGCAGTGAGTGGGGGGGCCCAGCTTTCTTT. Amino acids: CASSEWGGPAFF.

This chain uses TRBV5-6 with TRBJ1-5; a weak D match, TRBD1 (5 bases). CDR3 length equals 14 residues. CDR1 is SGHDT, CDR2 YYEEEE, per germline. With 3 bases removed from V and 1 base from J, the gap between germline ends came to 8 bases. CDR3 region: CASSWGDSNQPQHF. CDR3 bases: TGTGCCAGCAGCTGGGGGGACAGCAATCAGCCCCAGCATTTT.

The J gene is TRBJ1-1, the V gene TRBV27, with TRBD1 matching 7 bases. The germline gives CDR1 MNHEY, CDR2 SMNVEV (reference sequence). This CDR3 has 18 amino acids. V shed 0 bases, J shed 1 base, and the junction held 11 bases outside the gene matches. The CDR3 spells CASSLSPNYRGGNTEAFF. In nucleotides, the CDR3 is TGTGCCAGCAGTTTATCACCCAACTACAGGGGAGGGAACACTGAAGCTTTCTTT.

This CDR3 is CASSLAVSGGFNEQFF. The CDR3, as DNA: TGCGCCAGCAGCTTGGCCGTTAGCGGGGGCTTCAATGAGCAGTTCTTC. The genes are TRBV5-1 and TRBJ2-1; 9 bases are a match to TRBD2. Germline V gene lookup returns CDR1 SGHRS and CDR2 YFSETQ. The CDR3 runs to 16 residues. The J segment lost 6 bases and the V segment lost 0 bases, leaving 7 bases of the junction unmatched.

The V call is TRBV2, the J call TRBJ2-5; 10 bases are a match to TRBD2. CDR3 size: 15 residues. The V gene's germline CDR1 is SNHLY and CDR2 FYNNEI. Trimming cost V 5 bases and J 2 bases; bases outside gene matches: 5. CDR3 coding DNA: TGTGCCAGCAGTCCCGGGACTAGCGTACAAGAGACCCAGTACTTC. Amino acid sequence: CASSPGTSVQETQYF.

The V and J genes are TRBV18 and TRBJ2-6; 10 bases fit TRBD2. The CDR3 has 18 residues. The germline V gene has CDR1 KGHSH and CDR2 LQKENI. J was trimmed by 1 base and V by 3 bases; bases with no gene match: 6. This CDR3 is CASSPVALAGSGANVLTF. The DNA for the CDR3 is TGTGCCAGCTCACCGGTCGCACTAGCGGGATCTGGGGCCAACGTCCTGACTTTC.

The chain has TRBV19 and TRBJ2-3, with a tentative D call TRBD2 (5 bases). Germline CDR1 reads LNHDA; CDR2 reads SQIVND (reference sequence). Trimming removed 3 bases at V and 2 bases at J, with 18 bases between. The CDR3 is 17 amino acids. Here the CDR3 DNA reads TGTGCCAGTAGTATGCACCTACGGACTCCTAACACAGATACGCAGTATTTT. It translates to CASSMHLRTPNTDTQYF.

The rearrangement uses TRBV19 and TRBJ1-4, with D unresolved. Trimming shortened V by 3 bases and J by 5 bases, and 13 bases separated the two germline ends. Germline CDR1 LNHDA, CDR2 SQIVND (reference sequence). CDR3 size: 15 residues. CDR3 amino acids: CASSIGLRLNEKLFF. CDR3 sequence (DNA): TGTGCCAGTAGTATTGGGCTACGGTTAAATGAAAAACTGTTTTTT.

This clone showed up just once. The chain combines TRBV7-2 with TRBJ1-6; 9 bases are shared with TRBD1. The junction had 7 bases not matched to a gene; V was cut back by 5 bases and J by 8 bases. The CDR3 is 15 residues long. Germline values: CDR1 SGHTA, CDR2 FQGNSA. CDR3 in amino acids: CASSPGQGWYSPLHF. The DNA of the CDR3 is TGTGCCAGCAGCCCAGGACAGGGGTGGTATTCACCCCTCCACTTT.